These 17 T cell receptor beta chains were sequenced from one sample in a study of post-analysis software for immune sequencing data. Sequencing libraries made from TCR beta cDNA carried unique molecular identifiers. TCRdb recomputed calls from the PCR reads with MiXCR, one row per CDR3 protein. Of about half a million distinct CDR3 sequences in the sample, roughly 45% were seen once. No antigen has been identified for these receptors. Regarding the study as a whole: Comparison of patients with controls showed five TRBV segments more frequent in patients, TRBV5-6, TRBV5-1 and TRBV20-1 among them.

The sample comprised blood. These receptors were collected from a girl under 18 with multiple sclerosis.

V and J are TRBV29-1 and TRBJ2-5; TRBD2 is a possible D gene (5 bases). Germline V gene lookup returns CDR1 SQVTM and CDR2 ANQGSEA. The CDR3 has 13 amino acids. Trimming took off 4 bases at V and 5 bases at J, with 14 bases between the two ends. The DNA of the CDR3 is TGCAGCGTTGTTTTAGTCACGGGGGAGACCCAGTACTTC. It yields the protein CSVVLVTGETQYF.

V is TRBV15 and J is TRBJ1-5; 7 positions match TRBD1. The germline gives CDR1 LNHNV, CDR2 YYDKDF (reference sequence). Trimming at V came to 0 bases and at J to 5 bases, leaving 4 bases not matched to a gene. The CDR3 runs to 15 residues. The CDR3 region is CATSRDRGYDQPQHF. The CDR3 nucleotides read TGTGCCACCAGCAGAGACAGGGGGTACGATCAGCCCCAGCATTTT.

The chain joins TRBV5-1 to TRBJ1-1; TRBD1 matches 11 bases. Germline V CDR1 and CDR2: SGHRS, YFSETQ. The junction had 7 bases not matched to a gene; V was cut back by 4 bases and J by 2 bases. This CDR3 spans 16 amino acids. The CDR3 bases are TGCGCCAGCAGCCTGACCGGGACAGGGGGAAACACTGAAGCTTTCTTT. Its translation: CASSLTGTGGNTEAFF.

This clonotype was observed a handful of times. The J gene is TRBJ2-3, the V gene TRBV6-1; 7 bases line up with TRBD2. With V trimmed by 6 bases and J by 4 bases, 22 bases remained unmatched. The germline CDR1 and CDR2 sequences are MNHNS and SASEGT. The length of the CDR3 is 19 residues. CDR3 nucleotides: TGTGCCAGCAGCACACCACGGCTAGCTGGTCGGGAGGTGGCAGATACGCAGTATTTT. This gives the protein CASSTPRLAGREVADTQYF.

The chain combines TRBV7-9 with TRBJ2-3, with a weak D call TRBD1 (5 bases). Deletions cut 3 bases from V and 6 bases from J, with 10 bases between. The CDR3 has 13 residues. Per the germline V gene, CDR1 is SEHNR and CDR2 is FQNEAQ (reference sequence). The CDR3, as DNA: TGTGCCAGCAGCTTTTCAGGGTGGGATACGCAGTATTTT. This encodes CASSFSGWDTQYF.

As concerns this clonotype: Since a much larger clone is just one base distant, this may be a read error. This chain connects TRBV29-1 to TRBJ2-5; TRBD2 matches at 9 bases. The DNA end lines up better with TRBJ2-7; the J call may be wrong. The CDR3 contains 13 residues. Per the germline V gene, CDR1 is SQVTM and CDR2 is ANQGSEA. The CDR3 DNA reads TGCAGCGTCCGAGCGGGAGGATGGTACGAGCAGTACTTC. The encoded protein is CSVRAGGWYEQYF.

This clonotype was recorded only once. The chain couples TRBV11-2 to TRBJ1-2; the D is unclear. CDR1 is SGHAT, CDR2 FQNNGV, per germline. The CDR3 length is 13 residues. The V and J ends lost 5 bases and 4 bases respectively, with 11 bases between them. CDR3 coding DNA: TGTGCCAGCAGCCAGCAACCAGGCTATGGCTACACCTTC. It translates to CASSQQPGYGYTF.

This clonotype was recorded a few times. V gene TRBV9 combines with J gene TRBJ2-3, with 7 bases matching TRBD2. Germline lookup yields CDR1 SGDLS and CDR2 YYNGEE. Unmatched junction bases numbered 5, after V lost 0 bases and J lost 4 bases. CDR3 size: 15 residues. The CDR3 nucleotides are TGTGCCAGCAGCGTAGATCTGGGAGGGCCAGATACGCAGTATTTT. Translating it yields CASSVDLGGPDTQYF.

V gene TRBV12-3 or TRBV12-4 combines with J gene TRBJ2-5, with 10 bases lining up with TRBD2. CDR3 length equals 15 residues. The junction had 6 bases not matched to a gene; V was cut back by 6 bases and J by 2 bases. As DNA, the CDR3 is TGTGCCAGCAGAAACCTAGCGGGAGTACAAGAGACCCAGTACTTC. Translated, it gives CASRNLAGVQETQYF.

This clonotype showed up just a few times. V gene TRBV6-5 combines with J gene TRBJ1-2, with 10 bases that match TRBD1. The CDR3 is 15 amino acids. Germline CDR1 and CDR2: MNHEY and SVGAGI. Trimming took 6 bases from V and 4 from J; bases not matched to a gene: 8. The DNA of the CDR3 is TGTGCCAGCAGGCCCAGGACAGGGGGAGTCTATGGCTACACCTTC. This codes for CASRPRTGGVYGYTF.

The V and J genes are TRBV7-3 and TRBJ2-1, with TRBD1 identical over 7 bases. V was pared by 5 bases and J by 2 bases, with 6 bases of the junction left unmatched. The CDR3 runs 15 residues. Germline V gene sequence: CDR1 SGHTA, CDR2 FQGTGA. This chain's CDR3 is CASSNRGEPYNEQFF. CDR3 bases: TGTGCCAGCAGCAACAGGGGAGAGCCCTACAATGAGCAGTTCTTC. Together with reference TRBV7-3 and TRBJ2-1, the CDR3 gives the full variable domain: GAGVSQTPSNKVTEKGKYVELRCDPISGHTALYWYRQSLGQGPEFLIYFQGTGAADDSGLPNDRFFAVRPEGSVSTLKIQRTERGDSAVYLCASSNRGEPYNEQFFGPGTRLTVL.

The genes are TRBV29-1 and TRBJ2-3; 7 positions match TRBD1. The germline CDR1 and CDR2 sequences are SQVTM and ANQGSEA. There are 15 residues in the CDR3. The ends lost 7 bases at V and 2 bases at J; junction bases unmatched: 12. CDR3 nucleotide sequence: TGCAGCGCCGGAGGCCGAGGGGGCCCCACAGATACGCAGTATTTT. Amino acids: CSAGGRGGPTDTQYF.

V is TRBV5-1 and J is TRBJ2-3; D is possibly TRBD2 (5 bases). The CDR3 sequence is 15 residues long. Trimming stripped 0 bases from V and 6 bases from J, with 14 bases between. Germline-derived CDR1 and CDR2 are SGHRS and YFSETQ. In DNA, the CDR3 is TGCGCCAGCAGCTTGGAGGCTAGCCCCAGGGATACGCAGTATTTT. It encodes CASSLEASPRDTQYF.

This clonotype has more than one count but fewer than ten. A read error may be the cause here, since a much bigger clone is one base away. The V gene is TRBV27, the J gene TRBJ2-7; D is possibly TRBD2 (7 bases). CDR3 length: 14 amino acids. The germline gives CDR1 MNHEY, CDR2 SMNVEV (reference sequence). Trimming shortened V by 4 bases and J by 1 base, and 11 bases separated the two germline ends. The CDR3 nucleotides are TGTGCCAGCAGTTGTGGGGGGGCTTCCTACGAGCAGTACTTC. This gives the protein CASSCGGASYEQYF.

V is TRBV4-2 and J is TRBJ2-5; D possibly corresponds to TRBD2 (5 bases). This CDR3 has 14 residues. Per the germline V gene, CDR1 is LGHNA and CDR2 is YNFKEQ. Trimming removed 0 bases at V and 7 bases at J, with 12 bases between. The CDR3 bases are TGTGCCAGCAGCCAAGAAAACGGGATGAGGACCCAGTACTTC. Translation: CASSQENGMRTQYF.

Points on this clonotype: This may stem from a read error, because a much larger clone lies one nucleotide away. The gene calls are TRBV6-1 and TRBJ2-1; TRBD2 matches at 11 bases. V trimming: 2 bases; J trimming: 8 bases; junction bases outside the gene matches: 5. The V gene's germline CDR1 is MNHNS and CDR2 SASEGT. The CDR3 loop spans 15 amino acids. DNA of the CDR3: TGTGCCAGCAGTGAAACTAGCGGGAGTCGGTATGAGCAGTTCTTC. This translates into CASSETSGSRYEQFF.

V usage is TRBV5-1 and J usage is TRBJ2-1; D is possibly TRBD2 (6 bases). Trimming took off 4 bases at V and 6 bases at J, with 17 bases between the two ends. Per germline, CDR1 SGHRS and CDR2 YFSETQ. The CDR3 contains 15 residues. The CDR3 loop is CASSPFATSLNEQFF. Here the CDR3 DNA reads TGCGCCAGCAGCCCTTTTGCAACTAGCCTCAATGAGCAGTTCTTC.